What follows is one T cell receptor beta chain and its context. It lacks a known antigen. No much larger clone exists at a distance of one base, and base qualities are not known. V loses 1 base, J loses 5 bases, and the germline ends lie 11 bases apart. Inclusive of the bounding cysteine and phenylalanine, the CDR3 is 14 residues long. The kept DNA is CDR3 alone, 42 bases in frame from the first base. CDR1 and CDR2 (SGHAT, FQNNGV) derive from the germline V gene. The CDR3 regions of human TCRbeta chains were subjected to immunosequencing. In the original analysis: Repertoire TCRs were checked for matches against a reference library of SARS-CoV-2-specific TCRs that had been generated using the MIRA antigen-specificity platform. Breadth meant the fraction of unique TCRs that were SARS-CoV-2-associated, whereas depth meant the fraction of total T cells that were SARS-CoV-2-associated. Using the MIRA data, every spike-specific TCR was mapped to the spike region that the TCR reacted to and assigned to either a CD4 or a CD8 class. Log10-transformed breadth and depth values were compared by one-way ANOVA with Sidak's multiple comparisons tests. In TCRdb, the immuneACCESS table is reduced to in-frame sequences with V and J assigned. These tables do not hold every clone; where another copy was compared, an unresolved V gene accounts for under half, and the others remain unexplained. That table is the source of V, J and clone size, and D and trimming were worked out from the DNA. The table for this sample lists roughly 56,000 clones; 75% to 90% of them were counted only once. In total, the top ten clones hold roughly 15% of the sample.

This entry belongs to a study of T cell responses to AZD1222 COVID-19 vaccine (dated by TCRdb to the early 2020s). For the wider study: AZD1222 recipients given second doses at about 4 weeks or at about 12 weeks were pooled, since spike-specific TCR depth and breadth were not found to differ between the two schedules. Trial participants were enrolled into age subgroups of 18-55, 56-69 and 70-plus years, which contained around 150, 28 and 57 TCR-sequenced participants, respectively. TCR sequencing was performed for about 250 trial participants, of whom some 200 were given two doses of AZD1222 and some 25 were given two doses of MenACWY control vaccine. The study at large found these results: After two AZD1222 doses, both the breadth and the depth of spike-specific TCRs were significantly higher than at day 0 and than in MenACWY recipients. CD4 TCRs associated with the vaccine covered the entire spike protein, and the dominant responses were in regions 160-218 and 743-854. Epitopes outside the regions mutated in the B.1.351 and B.1.1.7 variants were reportedly recognized by nearly half of the unique spike-specific TCRs. Most participants were white British and females outnumbered males, and the authors suggested that clonal diversity may have been underestimated. Only a handful of AZD1222 recipients were SARS-CoV-2 seropositive at baseline, limiting conclusions about previously exposed vaccinees. In the small 56-69-year group, the increase in depth fell short of significance, most likely because of low power. No day 14 peak-response samples were available, so repertoires were characterized only after the peak T cell response.

The intended sense of this specimen's time point label: baseline before first vaccination. Vaccinee samples were obtained from the UK trials COV001 and COV002, which included a single-blind randomized controlled phase 2/3 trial of AZD1222 (ChAdOx1 nCoV-19) in healthy adults. For TCRbeta chain sequencing, PBMC samples were collected from trial participants at day 0 and at day 28 after the second dose. Sequenced material: peripheral blood, taken on day 0 of AZD1222 vaccination. Here the chain combines TRBV11-2 and TRBJ2-5; tentative D gene TRBD2, with 5 bases matching. The sequence came from an adult in good health. CDR3 reads: CASSLVMGAETQYF. At the DNA level, the sequence is TGTGCCAGCAGCTTAGTGATGGGAGCGGAGACCCAGTACTTC. The reference TRBV11-2 and TRBJ2-5 proteins fill in what lies around the CDR3, so the full variable domain reads EAGVAQSPRYKIIEKRQSVAFWCNPISGHATLYWYQQILGQGPKLLIQFQNNGVVDDSQLPKDRFSAERLKGVDSTLKIQPAKLEDSAVYLCASSLVMGAETQYFGPGTRLLVL.